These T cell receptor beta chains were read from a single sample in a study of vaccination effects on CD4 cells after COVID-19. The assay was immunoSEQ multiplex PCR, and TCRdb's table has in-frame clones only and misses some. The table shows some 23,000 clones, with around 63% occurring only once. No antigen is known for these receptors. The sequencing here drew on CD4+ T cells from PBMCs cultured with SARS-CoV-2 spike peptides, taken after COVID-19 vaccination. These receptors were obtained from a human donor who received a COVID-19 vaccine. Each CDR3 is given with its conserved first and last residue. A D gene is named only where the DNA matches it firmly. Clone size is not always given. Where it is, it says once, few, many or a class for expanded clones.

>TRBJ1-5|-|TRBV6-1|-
CASSEALRGHRAQPQHF
TGTGCCAGCAGTGAAGCGCTTCGGGGACACAGGGCTCAGCCCCAGCATTTT
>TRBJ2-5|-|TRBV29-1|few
CSVTLGGKETQYF
TGCAGCGTTACCTTGGGTGGGAAGGAGACCCAGTACTTC
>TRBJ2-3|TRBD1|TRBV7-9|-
CASSYRQGVVDTQYF
TGTGCCAGCAGCTATAGACAGGGGGTTGTAGATACGCAGTATTTT
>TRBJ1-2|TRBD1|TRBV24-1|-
CATSDLGQGVGGYTF
TGTGCCACCAGTGATCTCGGACAGGGGGTGGGTGGCTACACCTTC
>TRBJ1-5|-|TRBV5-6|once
CASRQGNQPQHF
TGTGCCAGCAGACAAGGAAATCAGCCCCAGCATTTT
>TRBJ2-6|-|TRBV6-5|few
CASRSGDRRLTF
TGTGCCAGCAGATCCGGGGACCGCCGGCTGACTTTC
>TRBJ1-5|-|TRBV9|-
CASSVDGGGNQPQHF
TGTGCCAGCAGCGTAGATGGGGGGGGAAATCAGCCCCAGCATTTT
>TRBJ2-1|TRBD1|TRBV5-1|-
CASSLTGQGAHNEQFF
TGCGCCAGCAGCCTTACGGGACAGGGGGCCCACAATGAGCAGTTCTTC
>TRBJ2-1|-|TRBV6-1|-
CASSELTDSRLNEQFF
TGTGCCAGCAGTGAACTCACGGACAGCCGACTCAATGAGCAGTTCTTC
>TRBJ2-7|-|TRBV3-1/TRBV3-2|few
CASSLVGSEQYF
TGTGCCAGCAGCCTTGTGGGCTCCGAGCAGTACTTC
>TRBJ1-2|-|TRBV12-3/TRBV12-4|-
CASSLAARGYTF
TGTGCCAGCAGTTTAGCAGCCCGGGGCTACACCTTC
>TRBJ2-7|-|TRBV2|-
CASRIFGVREQYF
TGTGCCAGCAGGATCTTTGGGGTTAGGGAGCAGTACTTC
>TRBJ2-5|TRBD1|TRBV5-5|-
CASSRGTLLGGGFFETQYF
TGTGCCAGCAGCCGGGGCACCCTTTTAGGGGGCGGGTTTTTTGAGACCCAGTACTTC
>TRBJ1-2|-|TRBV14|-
CASSQGGFGGYGYTF
TGTGCCAGCAGCCAAGGGGGCTTTGGGGGCTATGGCTACACCTTC
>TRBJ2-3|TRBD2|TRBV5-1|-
CASRRVSGSTDTQYF
TGCGCCAGCAGACGGGTTAGCGGGAGCACAGATACGCAGTATTTT
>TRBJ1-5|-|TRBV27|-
CASSFSGAQPQHF
TGTGCCAGCAGTTTTTCAGGGGCTCAGCCCCAGCATTTT
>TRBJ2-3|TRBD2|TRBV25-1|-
CASSEGAWGAGGDTQYF
TGTGCCAGCAGTGAAGGGGCCTGGGGAGCGGGGGGGGATACGCAGTATTTT
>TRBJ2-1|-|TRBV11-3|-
CASSLDPTDNEQFF
TGTGCCAGCAGCTTAGATCCAACAGACAATGAGCAGTTCTTC
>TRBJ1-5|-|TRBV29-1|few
CSVAPGGHNQPQHF
TGCAGCGTGGCCCCAGGAGGGCACAATCAGCCCCAGCATTTT
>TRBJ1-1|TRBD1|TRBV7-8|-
CASSLGGQGASEAFF
TGTGCCAGCAGCTTAGGGGGACAGGGGGCGTCTGAAGCTTTCTTT
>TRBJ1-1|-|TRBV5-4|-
CASSPLGALNTEAFF
TGTGCCAGCAGCCCCTTAGGGGCGTTGAACACTGAAGCTTTCTTT
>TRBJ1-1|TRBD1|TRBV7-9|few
CASSSTGGRDTEAFF
TGTGCCAGCAGCTCCACAGGGGGCCGTGACACTGAAGCTTTCTTT
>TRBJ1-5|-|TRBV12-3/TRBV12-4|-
CASSLSTVEPQHF
TGTGCCAGCAGTTTGTCCACAGTGGAGCCCCAGCATTTT
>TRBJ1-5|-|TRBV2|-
CASSEGRTPVSF
TGTGCCAGCAGTGAGGGACGAACCCCTGTGAGTTTT
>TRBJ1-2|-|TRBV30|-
CAWSVTSYGYTF
TGTGCCTGGAGTGTAACCTCCTATGGCTACACCTTC
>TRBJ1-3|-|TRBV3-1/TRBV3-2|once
CASSQDLLLGNTIYF
TGTGCCAGCAGCCAAGATCTTCTGTTGGGAAACACCATATATTTT
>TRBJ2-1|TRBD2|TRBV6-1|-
CASSERGTSGSLNNEQFF
TGTGCCAGCAGTGAACGAGGGACTAGCGGGAGTTTGAACAATGAGCAGTTCTTC
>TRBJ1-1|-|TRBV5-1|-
CASSWVGAPTEAFF
TGCGCCAGCAGTTGGGTGGGGGCACCTACTGAAGCTTTCTTT
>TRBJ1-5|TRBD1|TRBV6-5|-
CASRRTGESNQPQHF
TGTGCCAGCAGGCGGACAGGGGAGAGCAATCAGCCCCAGCATTTT
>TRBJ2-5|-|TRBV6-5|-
CASTRGRQETQYF
TGTGCCAGCACTAGGGGCCGACAAGAGACCCAGTACTTC
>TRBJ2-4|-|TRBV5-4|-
CASSPGPGDGAKNIQYF
TGTGCCAGCAGCCCGGGGCCGGGGGACGGGGCCAAAAACATTCAGTACTTC
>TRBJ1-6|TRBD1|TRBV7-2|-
CASSSQGADSPLHF
TGTGCCAGCAGCTCACAGGGGGCGGATTCACCCCTCCACTTT
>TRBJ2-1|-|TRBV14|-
CASSRGRNNEQFF
TGTGCCAGCAGCCGAGGACGTAACAATGAGCAGTTCTTC
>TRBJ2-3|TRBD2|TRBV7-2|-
CATGMVSGRADTQYF
TGTGCCACCGGGATGGTGAGCGGGAGAGCAGATACGCAGTATTTT
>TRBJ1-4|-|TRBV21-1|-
CASSVPGATNEKLFF
TGTGCCAGCAGCGTGCCAGGGGCAACTAATGAAAAACTGTTTTTT
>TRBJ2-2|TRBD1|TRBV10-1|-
CASRADRELSLSGELFF
TGCGCCAGCAGAGCCGACAGGGAACTCTCTTTATCCGGGGAGCTGTTTTTT
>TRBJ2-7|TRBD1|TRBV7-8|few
CASSSRTGSYEQYF
TGTGCCAGCAGCTCCAGGACAGGCTCCTACGAGCAGTACTTC
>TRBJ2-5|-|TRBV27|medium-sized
CASSPSLEPLRQTQYF
TGTGCCAGCAGTCCATCCCTCGAGCCCCTACGTCAGACCCAGTACTTC
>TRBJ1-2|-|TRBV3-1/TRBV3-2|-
CASSPPGRVYGYTF
TGTGCCAGCAGCCCCCCAGGACGGGTCTATGGCTACACCTTC
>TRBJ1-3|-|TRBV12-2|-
CASRFTHGAVCGNTIYF
TGTGCAAGTCGCTTTACCCACGGGGCGGTCTGTGGAAACACCATATATTTT
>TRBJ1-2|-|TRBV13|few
CASSLGLWANYGYTF
TGTGCCAGCAGCTTAGGCCTTTGGGCAAACTATGGCTACACCTTC
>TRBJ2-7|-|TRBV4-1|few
CASSRENGHEQYF
TGCGCCAGCAGCCGGGAAAACGGGCACGAGCAGTACTTC
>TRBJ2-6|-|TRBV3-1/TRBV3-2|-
CASSQLRSGANVLTF
TGTGCCAGCAGCCAATTGCGCTCTGGGGCCAACGTCCTGACTTTC
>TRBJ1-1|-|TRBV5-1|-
CASSSAQGNTEAFF
TGCGCCAGCAGCAGCGCGCAGGGGAACACTGAAGCTTTCTTT
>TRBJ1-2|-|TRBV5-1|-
CASSEQGAYGYTF
TGCGCCAGCAGCGAACAGGGAGCATATGGCTACACCTTC
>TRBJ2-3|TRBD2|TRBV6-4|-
CASSDAGGPDTQYF
TGTGCCAGCAGTGACGCGGGGGGGCCAGATACGCAGTATTTT
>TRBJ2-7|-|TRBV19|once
CASSRAGGTQSYEQYF
TGTGCCAGTAGTAGAGCGGGCGGGACCCAATCCTACGAGCAGTACTTC
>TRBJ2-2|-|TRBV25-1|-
CASTDTTGSNTGELFF
TGTGCCAGCACCGACACGACAGGATCGAACACCGGGGAGCTGTTTTTT
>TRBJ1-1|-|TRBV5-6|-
CASSFWAMNTEAFF
TGTGCCAGCAGCTTTTGGGCGATGAACACTGAAGCTTTCTTT
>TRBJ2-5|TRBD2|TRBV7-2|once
CASSLGTSGSRKTQYF
TGTGCCAGCAGCCTGGGGACTAGCGGGAGTAGAAAGACCCAGTACTTC
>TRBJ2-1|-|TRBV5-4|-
CASSLAPSGYNEQFF
TGTGCCAGCAGCTTGGCCCCCTCGGGCTACAATGAGCAGTTCTTC
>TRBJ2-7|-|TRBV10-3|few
CAISDSGTYEQYF
TGTGCCATCAGTGACAGCGGCACCTACGAGCAGTACTTC
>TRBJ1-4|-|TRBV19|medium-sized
CASSVTGTTNEKLFF
TGTGCCAGTAGTGTCACAGGGACTACTAATGAAAAACTGTTTTTT
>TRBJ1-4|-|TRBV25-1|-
CASGEGGTNEKLFF
TGTGCCAGCGGAGAGGGAGGAACTAATGAAAAACTGTTTTTT
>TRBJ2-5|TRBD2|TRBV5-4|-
CASSLAGGEETQYF
TGTGCCAGCAGCCTGGCGGGAGGGGAAGAGACCCAGTACTTC
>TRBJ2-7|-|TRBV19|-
CASSPTAGTLGVYEQYF
TGTGCCAGTTCGCCCACTGCCGGGACTTTGGGTGTTTACGAGCAGTACTTC
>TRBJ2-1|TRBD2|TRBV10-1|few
CASSDRGLAGAYFAHEQFF
TGCGCCAGCAGTGACCGGGGACTAGCGGGGGCCTACTTCGCTCATGAGCAGTTCTTC
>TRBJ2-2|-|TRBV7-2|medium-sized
CASSLGRQYSNTGELFF
TGTGCCAGCAGCTTAGGTAGACAGTACTCGAACACCGGGGAGCTGTTTTTT
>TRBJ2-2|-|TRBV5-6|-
CASSLGQVYTGELFF
TGTGCCAGCAGCTTGGGACAGGTGTACACCGGGGAGCTGTTTTTT
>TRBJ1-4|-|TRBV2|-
CASSGRTATNEKLFF
TGTGCCAGCAGTGGCCGGACAGCAACTAATGAAAAACTGTTTTTT